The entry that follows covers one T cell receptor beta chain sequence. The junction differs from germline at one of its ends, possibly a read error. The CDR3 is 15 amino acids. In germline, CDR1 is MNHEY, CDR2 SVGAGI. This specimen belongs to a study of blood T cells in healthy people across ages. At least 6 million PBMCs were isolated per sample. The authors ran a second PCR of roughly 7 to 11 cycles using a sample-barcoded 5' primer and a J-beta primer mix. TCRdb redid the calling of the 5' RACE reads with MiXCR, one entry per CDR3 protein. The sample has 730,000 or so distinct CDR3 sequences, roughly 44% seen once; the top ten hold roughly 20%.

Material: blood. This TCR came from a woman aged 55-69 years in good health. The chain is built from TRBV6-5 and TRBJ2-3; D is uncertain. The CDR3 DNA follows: TGTACCAGCAGTTACTCGATGCCAGGTGCCGATACGCAGTATTTT. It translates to CTSSYSMPGADTQYF.